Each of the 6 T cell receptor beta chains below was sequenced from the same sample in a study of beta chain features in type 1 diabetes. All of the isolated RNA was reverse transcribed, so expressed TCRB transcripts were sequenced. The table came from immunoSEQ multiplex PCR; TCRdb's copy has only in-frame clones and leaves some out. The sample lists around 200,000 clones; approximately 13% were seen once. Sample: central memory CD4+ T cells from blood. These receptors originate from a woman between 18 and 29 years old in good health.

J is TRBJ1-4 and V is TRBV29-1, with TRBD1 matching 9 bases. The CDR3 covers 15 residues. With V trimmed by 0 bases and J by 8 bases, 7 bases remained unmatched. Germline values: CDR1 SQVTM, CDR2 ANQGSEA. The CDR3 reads CSVEEPGTGYEKLFF. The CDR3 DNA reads TGCAGCGTTGAAGAACCCGGGACAGGGTACGAAAAACTGTTTTTT.

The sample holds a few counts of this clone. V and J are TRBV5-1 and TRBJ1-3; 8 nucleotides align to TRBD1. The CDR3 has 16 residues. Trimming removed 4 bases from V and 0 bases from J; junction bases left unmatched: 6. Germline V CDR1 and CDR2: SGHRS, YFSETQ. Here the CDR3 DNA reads TGCGCCAGCAGCCGGACAGGGATCGACTCTGGAAACACCATATATTTT. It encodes CASSRTGIDSGNTIYF.

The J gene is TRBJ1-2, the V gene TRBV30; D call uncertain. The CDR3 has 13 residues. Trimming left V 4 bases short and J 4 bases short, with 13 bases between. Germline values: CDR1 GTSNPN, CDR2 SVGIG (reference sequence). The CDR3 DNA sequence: TGTGCCTGGACTAGGACTGGCTTCTATGGCTACACCTTC. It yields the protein CAWTRTGFYGYTF.

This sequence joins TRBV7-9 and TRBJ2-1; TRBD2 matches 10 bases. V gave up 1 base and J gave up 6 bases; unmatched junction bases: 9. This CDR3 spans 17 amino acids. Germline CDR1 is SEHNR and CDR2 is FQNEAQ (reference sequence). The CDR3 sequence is CASSLEVGSGGSNEQFF. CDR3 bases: TGTGCCAGCAGCTTAGAAGTCGGTAGCGGGGGGAGCAATGAGCAGTTCTTC.

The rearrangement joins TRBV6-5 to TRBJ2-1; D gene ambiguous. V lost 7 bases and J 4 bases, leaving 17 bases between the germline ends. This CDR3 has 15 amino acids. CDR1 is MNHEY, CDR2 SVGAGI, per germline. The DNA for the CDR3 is TGTGCCAGCACCCCAGGTCAACTCTTATACAATGAGCAGTTCTTC. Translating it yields CASTPGQLLYNEQFF.

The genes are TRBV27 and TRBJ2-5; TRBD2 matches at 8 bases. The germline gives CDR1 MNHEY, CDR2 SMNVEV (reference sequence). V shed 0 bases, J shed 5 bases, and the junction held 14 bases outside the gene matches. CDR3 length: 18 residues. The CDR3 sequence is CASSLSARSAGGRETQYF. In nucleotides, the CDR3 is TGTGCCAGCAGTTTATCGGCTAGATCTGCGGGGGGTAGGGAGACCCAGTACTTC.